These 19 T cell receptor beta chains were sequenced from one sample in a study of PD-1 blockade in classical Hodgkin lymphoma. Clones were sequenced by immunoSEQ multiplex PCR, and TCRdb holds only the in-frame ones, with some missing. The table includes nearly 100,000 clones, 75% to 90% detected once. All the patients suffered relapse after autologous stem cell transplantation, and brentuximab vedotin exposure differed. The sample here was peripheral blood mononuclear cells (PBMCs), taken at baseline. The receptors shown here come from a human donor with classical Hodgkin lymphoma.

The chain couples TRBV27 to TRBJ2-7, with 7 nucleotides matching TRBD2. Germline-derived CDR1 and CDR2 are MNHEY and SMNVEV (reference sequence). The CDR3 consists of 11 residues. With V trimmed by 8 bases and J by 6 bases, 4 bases remained unmatched. In nucleotides, the CDR3 is TGTGCCAGCGGGAGGGCCGTCGAGCAGTACTTC. Its protein product is CASGRAVEQYF.

The rearrangement uses TRBV6-5 and TRBJ1-5, with D hard to call. With 5 bases removed from V and 4 bases from J, the gap between germline ends came to 18 bases. The germline gives CDR1 MNHEY, CDR2 SVGAGI. This CDR3 region has 16 residues. The CDR3 spells CASSNFPGRGNQPQHF. In DNA form, the CDR3 reads TGTGCCAGCAGTAACTTCCCTGGGAGAGGGAATCAGCCCCAGCATTTT.

V gene TRBV28 combines with J gene TRBJ1-1, with D possibly TRBD1 on 6 matching bases. Germline V CDR1 and CDR2: MDHEN, SYDVKM. V shed 5 bases and J shed 1 base, with 14 bases lying between them. This CDR3 has 15 amino acids. The CDR3 DNA reads TGTGCCAGCAGTGTGAGGGGGGCCTGGAACACTGAAGCTTTCTTT. Translated, it gives CASSVRGAWNTEAFF.

Only one count was recorded for this clone. DNA for the CDR3: TGTGCCAGCAGCTTAAGCCCGGGACCGACATACAATGAGCAGTTCTTC. Translating it yields CASSLSPGPTYNEQFF. The chain couples TRBV7-2 to TRBJ2-1, with D possibly called TRBD1 or TRBD2 (5 bases each). The CDR3 covers 16 residues. V was clipped by 2 bases and J by 4 bases, with 15 bases between them. Germline CDR1 is SGHTA and CDR2 is FQGNSA.

The chain couples TRBV7-8 to TRBJ1-3; perhaps TRBD1 as D (5 bases). Deletions cut 5 bases from V and 4 bases from J, with 9 bases between. This CDR3 comprises 13 residues. Germline-derived CDR1 and CDR2 are SGHVS and FQNEAQ. The CDR3 spells CASSTGGGNTIYF. CDR3 sequence (DNA): TGTGCCAGCAGCACCGGGGGGGGAAACACCATATATTTT.

V gene TRBV19 combines with J gene TRBJ2-1; a weak D match, TRBD2 (5 bases). The CDR3 totals 16 residues. Germline V lookup: CDR1 LNHDA, CDR2 SQIVND (reference sequence). Trimming shortened V by 0 bases and J by 9 bases, and 18 bases separated the two germline ends. DNA of the CDR3: TGTGCCAGTAGTATAGATGTCCGCAGCTTTCGGGGTGAGCAGTTCTTC. Protein: CASSIDVRSFRGEQFF.

The chain is built from TRBV4-1 and TRBJ2-3; 12 nucleotides match TRBD2. This CDR3 has 17 amino acids. Trimming cost V 0 bases and J 6 bases; bases outside gene matches: 7. Germline V CDR1 and CDR2: MGHRA, YSYEKL. CDR3 sequence reads: CASSQDWRTSGKDTQYF. The CDR3 nucleotides are TGCGCCAGCAGCCAAGATTGGAGGACTAGCGGGAAGGATACGCAGTATTTT.

CDR3 bases: TGTGCCAGCAGCTTGGACTACGAGCAGTACTTC. This sequence encodes CASSLDYEQYF. The gene calls are TRBV5-5 and TRBJ2-7, with D unresolved. Per germline, CDR1 SGHKS and CDR2 YYEKEE (reference sequence). The V and J ends lost 0 bases and 3 bases respectively, with 1 base between them. There are 11 residues in the CDR3.

Turning to this clone: Since a much larger clone is just one base distant, this may be a read error. The chain carries TRBV7-9 and TRBJ2-7, with TRBD2 matching 12 bases. The germline CDR1 and CDR2 sequences are SEHNR and FQNEAQ (reference sequence). V was clipped by 5 bases and J by 3 bases; unmatched bases: 2. The CDR3 is 14 residues long. The CDR3 region has the DNA TGTGCCAGCAGCCGGACTAGCGGGAACTACGAGCAGTACTTC. It is translated as CASSRTSGNYEQYF.

The chain combines TRBV6-6 with TRBJ1-3; D remains unclear. V was cut by 5 bases and J by 2 bases, with 13 bases left in between. This CDR3 spans 15 amino acids. CDR1 MNHNY and CDR2 SVGAGI come from the germline V gene (reference sequence). The CDR3 coding sequence is TGTGCCAGCAGTAACCCTGTAGGTGCTGGAAACACCATATATTTT. Its translation is CASSNPVGAGNTIYF.

The rearrangement joins TRBV7-3 to TRBJ1-6; no definite D call. Per the germline V gene, CDR1 is SGHTA and CDR2 is FQGTGA. Trimming removed 5 bases at V and 4 bases at J, with 12 bases between. The CDR3 contains 15 residues. The CDR3 loop reads CASSDLDGYNSPLHF. The CDR3 DNA reads as TGTGCCAGCAGCGATCTGGATGGGTATAATTCACCCCTCCACTTT.

The V and J genes are TRBV5-1 and TRBJ2-7; D is undetermined. V was pared by 0 bases and J by 3 bases, with 10 bases between. Germline CDR1 reads SGHRS; CDR2 reads YFSETQ. The CDR3 length is 14 residues. For the CDR3, the DNA is TGCGCCAGCAGCTTGGTCCCGAATAACTACGAGCAGTACTTC. This gives the protein CASSLVPNNYEQYF.

Here the CDR3 reads CASRLRQLNQPQHF. As DNA, the CDR3 is TGTGCCAGCAGACTAAGACAGCTTAATCAGCCCCAGCATTTT. The chain is built from TRBV6-1 and TRBJ1-5; D may be TRBD1 (5 bases). This CDR3 is 14 amino acids long. Looked up from germline, CDR1 is MNHNS and CDR2 is SASEGT. V was trimmed by 6 bases and J by 4 bases, leaving 13 bases between them.

V and J are TRBV19 and TRBJ1-2, with D maybe TRBD1 (6 bases). Germline V gene sequence: CDR1 LNHDA, CDR2 SQIVND (reference sequence). V lost 10 bases and J lost 3, with 12 bases in between. The CDR3 consists of 12 residues. CDR3 sequence reads: CATTGLHYGYTF. As DNA, the CDR3 is TGTGCCACGACAGGCCTACACTATGGCTACACCTTC.

This clone was found many times. The J gene is TRBJ2-1, the V gene TRBV7-9, with 8 positions matching TRBD2. Trimming removed 4 bases from V and 7 bases from J; junction bases left unmatched: 9. The CDR3 is made up of 15 amino acids. CDR1 SEHNR and CDR2 FQNEAQ come from the germline V gene (reference sequence). This chain's CDR3 is CASSYGTRGWNEQFF. For the CDR3, the DNA is TGTGCCAGCAGCTACGGGACTAGGGGTTGGAATGAGCAGTTCTTC.

The rearrangement uses TRBV6-5 and TRBJ2-1; D remains unclear. The germline CDR1 and CDR2 sequences are MNHEY and SVGAGI. The V gene lost 0 bases and the J gene lost 9 bases, with 9 bases spanning the gap. The CDR3 covers 13 residues. CDR3 region: CASSYSPGAEQFF. CDR3 coding DNA: TGTGCCAGCAGTTACTCACCGGGTGCTGAGCAGTTCTTC.

This clone is a singleton in its sample. The rearrangement joins TRBV28 to TRBJ2-2, with D possibly matching TRBD1 (5 bases). The CDR3 has 13 amino acids. V shed 10 bases and J shed 8 bases, with 17 bases lying between them. CDR1 MDHEN and CDR2 SYDVKM come from the germline V gene. The CDR3 reads CATTTGAQGELFF. The CDR3 DNA sequence: TGTGCCACAACCACAGGTGCGCAGGGGGAGCTGTTTTTT.

In its sample, this clone ranks as large (0.1 to 1%). The chain is built from TRBV7-9 and TRBJ2-5; 8 bases match TRBD2. The trim removed 5 bases at V and 4 bases at J, leaving 12 bases unmatched. The CDR3 is 16 amino acids. Germline values: CDR1 SEHNR, CDR2 FQNEAQ (reference sequence). The CDR3 DNA sequence: TGTGCCAGCAGCAGTACAGCGGGAGAGTCGCCAGAGACCCAGTACTTC. This codes for CASSSTAGESPETQYF.

The chain's CDR3 is CASSPDTAGNTIYF. CDR3 in DNA: TGCGCCAGCAGCCCGGACACAGCTGGAAACACCATATATTTT. The chain employs TRBV5-1 and TRBJ1-3; a possible D gene is TRBD1 (5 bases). Looked up from germline, CDR1 is SGHRS and CDR2 is YFSETQ. V was clipped by 4 bases and J by 2 bases, with 10 bases between them. The CDR3 runs to 14 residues.